This record looks at one T cell receptor (beta chain) sequence and its context. Methods used by the authors: Amplification from reference gene primers served as the basis for estimated nucleated cell counts. Repertoires were generated with immunoSEQ multiplex PCR, while TCRdb's copy carries only in-frame clones and drops some. For V, J and clone size, that table is used; D and trimming come from the DNA. This table has about 140,000 clones, approximately 82% appearing once. The data are from a study of blood T cell repertoires in COVID-19. Turning to the study itself: Samples of COVID-19 (acute and convalescent) were obtained from the United States, Italy and Spain. PBMCs, B-cell-depleted T cells, or T cells were the source of the cDNA or gDNA that made up the material.

Trimming shortened V by 2 bases and J by 0 bases, and 14 bases separated the two germline ends. CDR1 and CDR2 (germline): MNHEY, SVGEGT. There are 17 residues in the CDR3. This chain uses TRBV6-2 or TRBV6-3 with TRBJ2-1; a weak D match, TRBD2 (6 bases). The sequence derives from a man between 60 and 70 years old with active or convalescent COVID-19. The sample taken for sequencing was peripheral blood. CDR3 loop: CASSYRDSLSSYNEQFF. The DNA for the CDR3 is TGTGCCAGCAGTTACAGGGACTCCCTAAGCTCCTACAATGAGCAGTTCTTC.